Following are 14 T cell receptor beta chains from one sample sequenced in a study of monozygotic twins with inflammatory bowel disease. TCRdb re-called the 5' RACE reads; one entry per CDR3 protein, DNA not given. Its table records fewer than 400,000 distinct CDR3 sequences. The specimen was blood. The receptor set was obtained from a human donor with ulcerative colitis or Crohn's disease, or a healthy co-twin of an affected twin (not recorded which).

This chain uses TRBV7-8 with TRBJ1-2; lacking DNA, the TRBD1 call made by TCRdb goes unchecked. CDR3 length equals 14 residues. Germline V gene sequence: CDR1 SGHVS, CDR2 FQNEAQ. The CDR3 is CASSPGTAEYGYTF.

This chain links TRBV20-1 with TRBJ1-6; the D gene TCRdb calls, TRBD1, cannot be checked with no DNA. The CDR3 is made up of 16 amino acids. Germline values: CDR1 DFQATT, CDR2 SNEGSKA (reference sequence). CDR3 protein: CSARSRTDPSNSPLHF.

V is TRBV18 and J is TRBJ1-6; without DNA, the TCRdb call of TRBD1 cannot be checked. This CDR3 is built from 16 residues. The V gene's germline CDR1 is KGHSH and CDR2 LQKENI. CDR3 amino acids: CASSPNSGTVYSPLHF. Full variable domain (remainder filled in from reference TRBV18 and TRBJ1-6): NAGVMQNPRHLVRRRGQEARLRCSPMKGHSHVYWYRQLPEEGLKFMVYLQKENIIDESGMPKERFSAEFPKEGPSILRIQQVVRGDSAAYFCASSPNSGTVYSPLHFGNGTRLTVT.

The chain is built from TRBV6-1 and TRBJ1-4; without DNA, the TCRdb call of TRBD1 cannot be checked. CDR1 MNHNS and CDR2 SASEGT come from the germline V gene. The CDR3 has 14 residues. The CDR3 reads CASSEGTAREKLFF.

The chain recombines TRBV11-1 with TRBJ2-4; the TCRdb D gene call, TRBD2, has no DNA to confirm it. Per germline, CDR1 SGHAT and CDR2 FQDESV (reference sequence). CDR3 length: 18 amino acids. CDR3 protein: CASSPKTSGRVVKNIQYF.

The chain is built from TRBV7-3 and TRBJ2-2; without DNA, the TCRdb call of TRBD1 cannot be checked. Per germline, CDR1 SGHTA and CDR2 FQGTGA. This CDR3 spans 15 amino acids. The CDR3 sequence: CASSLDRENTGELFF.

The chain uses TRBV11-2 and TRBJ2-5; the D call of TRBD1 rests on TCRdb alone, since no DNA is present to check it. CDR3 size: 14 residues. Looked up from germline, CDR1 is SGHAT and CDR2 is FQNNGV. The CDR3 spells CASSSTGEGETQYF.

This chain links TRBV20-1 with TRBJ1-1; there is no DNA to check the TCRdb D call of TRBD1. Germline-derived CDR1 and CDR2 are DFQATT and SNEGSKA (reference sequence). This CDR3 has 15 amino acids. CDR3 loop: CSARGKTGGLTEAFF.

This chain links TRBV6-5 with TRBJ1-1. This CDR3 is 11 amino acids long. The germline V gene encodes CDR1 MNHEY and CDR2 SVGAGI. The CDR3 loop is CASSYWLEAFF.

V usage is TRBV7-9 and J usage is TRBJ2-2; TCRdb returns TRBD1, unconfirmable since there is no DNA. The CDR3 spans 16 residues. Germline V gene lookup returns CDR1 SEHNR and CDR2 FQNEAQ (reference sequence). The CDR3 here is CASSLASGQNTGELFF.

The chain uses TRBV20-1 and TRBJ2-1; TCRdb outputs TRBD2, but without DNA this stays unchecked. Germline V gene sequence: CDR1 DFQATT, CDR2 SNEGSKA (reference sequence). CDR3 size: 15 residues. The CDR3 region is CSATSTGSSYNEQFF.

This rearrangement joins TRBV3-1 to TRBJ2-6; TCRdb's assignment of TRBD2 cannot be checked, as there is no DNA. Germline V gene data show CDR1 as LGHDT and CDR2 as YNNKEL (reference sequence). The CDR3 loop spans 19 amino acids. The CDR3: CASSQVSAGRISGANVLTF.

The chain employs TRBV29-1 and TRBJ1-1; TCRdb lists TRBD1, though no DNA is available to test this call. The germline V gene encodes CDR1 SQVTM and CDR2 ANQGSEA. The CDR3 covers 11 residues. The CDR3 is CSVEEGGEAFF.

The CDR3 spells CSASKFRYNEQFF. The chain uses TRBV20-1 and TRBJ2-1. Looked up from germline, CDR1 is DFQATT and CDR2 is SNEGSKA (reference sequence). The CDR3 is 13 residues long.